The rows below give T cell receptor beta chains drawn from one sample of a study of cytomegalovirus exposure and HLA in healthy donors. Produced via immunoSEQ multiplex PCR; TCRdb's table is partial and in-frame only. The sample yields some 130,000 clones, around 89% seen once. Material: PBMCs. These receptors all come from a woman under 30 in good health and CMV-seropositive. Both conserved end residues are part of each CDR3. A D gene is named only where the DNA matches it firmly. Clone size is stated in some rows and not others, as once, few, many or a class when expanded.

V	length	size	D	J	DNA	CDR3
TRBV6-4	16	once	NA	TRBJ1-1	TGTGCCAGCAGTGACTCGATTTGGACCCCCAGGGGTGAAGCTTTCTTT	CASSDSIWTPRGEAFF
TRBV15	13	NA	NA	TRBJ2-7	TGTGCCACCAGGCGGAGGGATTCCTACGAGCAGTACTTC	CATRRRDSYEQYF
TRBV2	15	NA	TRBD1	TRBJ2-7	TGTGCCAGCGGGAACCCAGACAGGGGGGTCTACGAGCAGTACTTC	CASGNPDRGVYEQYF
TRBV14	13	once	NA	TRBJ1-2	TGTGCCAGCAGCCCCTACGTCGCTTATGGCTACACCTTC	CASSPYVAYGYTF
TRBV7-3	16	NA	TRBD1	TRBJ1-2	TGTGCCAGCAGCTTAACGGGACAGGGGGCTAACTATGGCTACACCTTC	CASSLTGQGANYGYTF
TRBV6-1	15	NA	TRBD1	TRBJ1-2	TGTGCCAGCAGACGACAGGGGGACGGGTTCTATGGCTACACCTTC	CASRRQGDGFYGYTF
TRBV29-1	13	NA	TRBD1	TRBJ1-3	TGCGGAGGACAGGGTAACTCTGGAAACACCATATATTTT	CGGQGNSGNTIYF
TRBV5-1	13	NA	NA	TRBJ1-1	TGCGCCAGCAGCTTCGAGGGGAACACTGAAGCTTTCTTT	CASSFEGNTEAFF
TRBV6-5	13	NA	NA	TRBJ1-1	TGTGCCAGCAGCCCCCAGGGAGGGACTGAAGCTTTCTTT	CASSPQGGTEAFF
TRBV6-1	15	few	NA	TRBJ1-6	TGTGCCAGCATCCTACCTAGCTCCTATAATTCACCCCTCCACTTT	CASILPSSYNSPLHF
TRBV6-5	14	once	NA	TRBJ1-1	TGTGCCAGCAGTTACTCGAGTGATTTTACTGAAGCTTTCTTT	CASSYSSDFTEAFF
TRBV6-1	15	NA	NA	TRBJ1-5	TGTGCCAGCAGTGAGAACTACAGGGCGAATCAGCCCCAGCATTTT	CASSENYRANQPQHF
TRBV19	15	once	TRBD1	TRBJ2-5	TGTGCCACCTCTACTTTGGACAGGGGGAAAGAGACCCAGTACTTC	CATSTLDRGKETQYF
TRBV7-9	14	NA	TRBD1	TRBJ1-1	TGTGCCAGCAGCTTGGGACAGGGGAACACTGAAGCTTTCTTT	CASSLGQGNTEAFF
TRBV5-6	12	few	NA	TRBJ1-1	TGTGCCAGCAGCACAGGGAACGCTGAAGCTTTCTTT	CASSTGNAEAFF
TRBV2	15	NA	TRBD1	TRBJ1-2	TGTGCCAGCAGCCAGGCGACAGGGCTTAGCTATGGCTACACCTTC	CASSQATGLSYGYTF
TRBV5-4	14	NA	NA	TRBJ1-1	TGTGCCAGCACCGATGCGGGCCGAAGAGAAGAAGCTTTCTTT	CASTDAGRREEAFF
TRBV12-5	18	NA	NA	TRBJ1-5	TGTGCTAGTGTCTCCGCTCGTCGGTCTGAGCCCTACAATCAGCCCCAGCATTTT	CASVSARRSEPYNQPQHF
TRBV7-8	18	NA	NA	TRBJ1-1	TGTGCCAGCAGCTTCCTACGAACCCTCCAACAGCTGAACACTGAAGCTTTCTTT	CASSFLRTLQQLNTEAFF
TRBV19	14	NA	TRBD1	TRBJ2-5	TGTGCCAGTAGTACGAACAGGGGACGAGAGACCCAGTACTTC	CASSTNRGRETQYF
TRBV28	9	NA	NA	TRBJ1-1	TGTGCCAGCGGCCTTGGCGCTTTCTTT	CASGLGAFF
TRBV5-1	17	NA	TRBD1	TRBJ1-2	TGCGCCAGCAGCTCGGGAAGGCGTACAGGGGGCGGCTATGGCTACACCTTC	CASSSGRRTGGGYGYTF
TRBV19	17	NA	TRBD1	TRBJ1-5	TGTGCCAGTAGCTTGATTAAGGGGACAGGGTACGCCCAGCCCCAGCATTTT	CASSLIKGTGYAQPQHF
TRBV19	13	NA	NA	TRBJ1-1	TGTGCCAGTAGTATAGTCGCGGGGACTGAAGCTTTCTTT	CASSIVAGTEAFF
TRBV19	13	few	NA	TRBJ1-1	TGTGCCAGTAGTACCAGGGGGAACACTGAAGCTTTCTTT	CASSTRGNTEAFF
TRBV6-5	13	NA	TRBD1	TRBJ1-2	TGTGCCAGCAGCTCCGGACAGGGCGATGGCTACACCTTC	CASSSGQGDGYTF
TRBV19	15	NA	TRBD2	TRBJ2-5	TGTGCCAGTAGTAGCCGGGAGGCCCTCCAAGAGACCCAGTACTTC	CASSSREALQETQYF
TRBV10-2	15	NA	TRBD1	TRBJ1-5	TGCGCCAGCAGTGAACAGGGGCAAGGCAATCAGCCCCAGCATTTT	CASSEQGQGNQPQHF
TRBV6-6	16	NA	NA	TRBJ1-2	TGTGCCAGCAGTTACTCGGGGGGGTTAGCTAACTATGGCTACACCTTC	CASSYSGGLANYGYTF
TRBV25-1	13	few	TRBD1	TRBJ1-2	TGTGCCAGCAGTGCCCCGGGACAGGATGGCTACACCTTC	CASSAPGQDGYTF
TRBV5-6	16	NA	NA	TRBJ1-6	TGTGCCAGCAGCTCATACAGGAATATCTATAATTCACCCCTCCACTTT	CASSSYRNIYNSPLHF
TRBV5-6	14	NA	NA	TRBJ1-2	TGTGCCAGCAGCTTGGCCAGGGCCTACTATGGCTACACCTTC	CASSLARAYYGYTF
TRBV29-1	12	NA	TRBD1	TRBJ1-2	TGCAGCGTTAGACAGGGGTCTAGCGGCTACACCTTC	CSVRQGSSGYTF
TRBV5-1	17	NA	TRBD2	TRBJ2-3	TGCGCCAGCAGCTTGGAGGTAGCGGGGGATCCGGCAGATACGCAGTATTTT	CASSLEVAGDPADTQYF
TRBV5-1	13	once	TRBD1	TRBJ1-1	TGCGCCAGCAGCCCCACAGGGGTCACTGAAGCTTTCTTT	CASSPTGVTEAFF
TRBV23-1	14	NA	NA	TRBJ1-1	TGCGCCAGCACCCTCCCCGGGGGGATCACTGAAGCTTTCTTT	CASTLPGGITEAFF
TRBV10-3	14	NA	NA	TRBJ2-2	TGTGCCATCAGTGAAAAACTTGACACCGGGGAGCTGTTTTTT	CAISEKLDTGELFF
TRBV11-2	15	NA	TRBD1	TRBJ1-6	TGTGCCAGCAGCTTCTTGGGACAGGGAAATTCACCCCTCCACTTT	CASSFLGQGNSPLHF
TRBV9	15	NA	TRBD1	TRBJ1-1	TGTGCCAGCAGCGTAGCCCAGGACAGGGTCACTGAAGCTTTCTTT	CASSVAQDRVTEAFF
TRBV5-1	14	NA	NA	TRBJ1-1	TGCGCCAGTTCACCCGGGGGGCGATTCACTGAAGCTTTCTTT	CASSPGGRFTEAFF
TRBV2	11	NA	NA	TRBJ2-1	TGTGCCATACAGAAAAACCGAATTCAGTTCTTC	CAIQKNRIQFF
TRBV4-1	18	NA	TRBD2	TRBJ2-2	TGCGCCAGCAGCTCGAACAGGGGGACTAGCGGGACTGGCGGGGAGCTGTTTTTT	CASSSNRGTSGTGGELFF
TRBV10-2	14	NA	NA	TRBJ1-1	TGCGCCAGCTCCCCACAGTCCATGAACACTGAAGCTTTCTTT	CASSPQSMNTEAFF
TRBV2	16	NA	NA	TRBJ1-3	TGTGCCAGCAGTGAAGGAACCGGGAACTCTGGAAACACCATATATTTT	CASSEGTGNSGNTIYF
TRBV2	15	NA	NA	TRBJ2-5	TGTGCCAGCAGTGAACCGGGATCATTTCGGGGGACCCAGTACTTC	CASSEPGSFRGTQYF
TRBV19	15	NA	TRBD1	TRBJ1-1	TGTGCCAGTAAGCTCCCTGGGACAGGGACCACTGAAGCTTTCTTT	CASKLPGTGTTEAFF
TRBV30	16	NA	TRBD1	TRBJ1-4	TGTGCCTGGAGCAGGGGGCTCCTGTCAACTAATGAAAAACTGTTTTTT	CAWSRGLLSTNEKLFF
TRBV7-8	17	NA	NA	TRBJ2-5	TGTGCCAGCAGCACGAGGAGGGTTGGGCTGACGGGGGAGACCCAGTACTTC	CASSTRRVGLTGETQYF
TRBV11-3	16	NA	NA	TRBJ1-1	TGTGCCAGCAGCGCTGGCACAGGGTACCAGAACACTGAAGCTTTCTTT	CASSAGTGYQNTEAFF
TRBV29-1	11	NA	NA	TRBJ1-1	TGCAGCGTTGAGGCTAACACTGAAGCTTTCTTT	CSVEANTEAFF
TRBV27	15	NA	TRBD2	TRBJ2-2	TGTGCCAGCAGTCAGACTAGCGGGAACACCGGGGAGCTGTTTTTT	CASSQTSGNTGELFF
TRBV7-9	15	once	NA	TRBJ1-1	TGTGCCAGCAGCGGTAGGCGGAACTTAAACACTGAAGCTTTCTTT	CASSGRRNLNTEAFF
TRBV30	16	NA	NA	TRBJ2-7	TGTGCCTGGACCGCGGGGTCCCTCCAGCACTCCTACGAGCAGTACTTC	CAWTAGSLQHSYEQYF
TRBV21-1	16	once	NA	TRBJ2-7	TGTGCCAGCAGAGAGCGGAGGGCGGGAGTCCCGTGCGAGCAGTACTTC	CASRERRAGVPCEQYF
TRBV7-9	16	NA	TRBD2	TRBJ2-4	TGTGCCAGCAGCTCTGGACTAGCGGATGCCAAAAACATTCAGTACTTC	CASSSGLADAKNIQYF
TRBV30	14	NA	NA	TRBJ1-3	TGTGCCTGGAGTGTGGGTGCGGGCGGAAACACCATATATTTT	CAWSVGAGGNTIYF
TRBV1	12	NA	NA	TRBJ2-1	TGCGCCGGGGGGGGCTCCTACAATGAGCAGTTCTTC	CAGGGSYNEQFF
TRBV5-6	16	NA	TRBD2	TRBJ2-1	TGTGCCAGCAGCTTGGGACTAGCGGGGCGGGGAATGAAGCAGTTCTTC	CASSLGLAGRGMKQFF
TRBV6-5	13	NA	NA	TRBJ1-2	TGTGCCAGCAGTTACCGGACAGACTATGGCTACACCTTC	CASSYRTDYGYTF
TRBV6-4	15	NA	TRBD2	TRBJ2-1	TGTGCCAGCAGTGAGACTAGCGGAACCCTCATCGAGCAGTTCTTC	CASSETSGTLIEQFF